This record looks at one TCR beta chain sequence and its context. No antigen is known for it. No quality values exist for individual bases; no much larger clone is one base distant. These data come from a study of blood T cell repertoires in COVID-19 (dated by TCRdb to 2018 to 2020). Regarding the research as a whole: Samples from collaborators originated in the United States, Italy and Spain and spanned both the acute and convalescent phases of COVID-19. The prospective study material was composed of cDNA or gDNA derived from T cells, B-cell-depleted T cells, or PBMCs. Deeply sampled blood TCRbeta repertoires from subjects exposed to, actively infected with, or recovered from COVID-19 were included in the dataset. A freely available public database, intended as a resource for researchers studying the immune response to SARS-CoV-2, is where the repertoires were released. The samples were drawn from the first 160 participants of the ongoing ImmuneRACE study and from under 1,500 subjects provided by 6 global collaborators. Sample metadata almost always included a de-identified subject ID, COVID-19 status, age in years and sex. Where available, HLA class I and class II types were taken from metadata supplied by the sample provider and were not determined by assay-based typing.

The immunoSEQ Assay, a bias-controlled multiplex PCR, was used to amplify TCRbeta CDR3 regions from genomic DNA. The study's processing was this. The number of nucleated cells in each sample was estimated by amplification of reference gene primers within the assay. To quantify the absolute abundance of each unique TCRbeta CDR3 rearrangement, sequence reads were collapsed and filtered. For each sample, productive Simpson clonality was calculated as the square root of Simpson's diversity index over productive rearrangements. Sourced from immuneACCESS, this table was stored by TCRdb with only in-frame sequences that have V and J called. A share of the clones is absent; for the studies checked, an unresolved V gene accounts for under half, and the remainder has no known explanation. V, J and clone size are those of that table, while D and trimming were read from the DNA. The sample yields around 230,000 clones; more than 75% were counted once. Of the sample, about 3.3% is held by the ten largest clones.

The CDR3 runs 12 residues from the cysteine to the phenylalanine. Only the CDR3 part of the read is kept: 36 bases, read in frame from the first base. Via the germline V gene, CDR1 is MNHEY and CDR2 SVGAGI. Trimming takes 0 bases from V and 6 bases from J, and the germline ends sit 5 bases apart. Participants in the prospective study were enrolled through a virtual design, were aged roughly 18 to 90 years, and lived in fewer than 30 United States geographic areas. Cohort assignment in the prospective study relied on participant-reported clinical history from a screening survey and a study questionnaire. Mobile phlebotomists in the prospective study collected whole blood, serum and a nasopharyngeal or oropharyngeal swab from every participant. Participants in the prospective study had the option to provide additional blood draws and questionnaires over a roughly two-month period. Blood samples from the prospective study were shipped frozen or at room temperature prior to DNA extraction.

General study outcomes and caveats: How much clinical and demographic metadata was included differed by source and by participant, and the metadata was provided uncurated.

Sample: PBMCs or T cells enriched from blood (not recorded which). This sequence originates from a woman aged 40 to 49 with acute COVID-19. The sequence joins TRBV6-5 to TRBJ1-2; the D gene is not confidently resolved. CDR3 reads: CASSYSGDGYTF. DNA sequence: TGTGCCAGCAGTTACTCAGGAGATGGCTACACCTTC.